This T cell receptor beta chain was profiled in a study of T cell repertoires in ileal Crohn's disease. V lost 6 bases, J lost 8 bases, and 13 bases stayed unmatched. CDR1 is LNHDA, CDR2 SQIVND, per germline (reference sequence). This CDR3 contains 17 residues. Data came from immunoSEQ multiplex PCR; TCRdb stores just in-frame clones and leaves some out. The table includes roughly 6,800 clones, approximately 79% detected once. J is TRBJ2-1 and V is TRBV19; 13 bases are a match to TRBD2. The clonotype originates from an adult with Crohn's disease. Source material: ileal tissue. CDR3 nucleotide sequence: TGTGCCAGTAGGAGACTAGCGGGAGGACGACTCCTCGATGAGCAGTTCTTC. This gives the protein CASRRLAGGRLLDEQFF.